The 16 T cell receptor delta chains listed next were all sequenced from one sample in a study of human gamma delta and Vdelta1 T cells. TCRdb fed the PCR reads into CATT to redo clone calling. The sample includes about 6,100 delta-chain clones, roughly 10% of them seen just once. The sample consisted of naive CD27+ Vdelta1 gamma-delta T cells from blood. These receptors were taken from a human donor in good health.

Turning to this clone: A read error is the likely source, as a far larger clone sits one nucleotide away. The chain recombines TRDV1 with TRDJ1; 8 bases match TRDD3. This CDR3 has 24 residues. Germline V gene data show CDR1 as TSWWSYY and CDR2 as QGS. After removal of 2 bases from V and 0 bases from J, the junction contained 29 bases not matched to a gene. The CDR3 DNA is TGTGCTCTTGGGGAAGTCCACGGCGACTTCCTTAAGTACTGGGGGGCCGAGTACACCGATAAACTCATCTTT. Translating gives CALGEVHGDFLKYWGAEYTDKLIF.

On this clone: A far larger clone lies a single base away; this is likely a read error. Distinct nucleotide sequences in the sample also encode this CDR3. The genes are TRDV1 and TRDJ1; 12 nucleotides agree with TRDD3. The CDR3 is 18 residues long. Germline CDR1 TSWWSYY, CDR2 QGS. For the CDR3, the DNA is TGTGCTCTTGGGGCCCACCCCTGGGGGATACGTCACACCGACAAACTCATCTTT. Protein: CALGAHPWGIRHTDKLIF.

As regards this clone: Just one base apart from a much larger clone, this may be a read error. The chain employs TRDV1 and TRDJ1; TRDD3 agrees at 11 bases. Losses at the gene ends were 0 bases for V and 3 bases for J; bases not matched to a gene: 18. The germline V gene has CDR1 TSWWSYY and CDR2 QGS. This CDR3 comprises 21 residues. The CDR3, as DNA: TGTGCTCTTGGGGAACTACTCAGGCTCCGATGGGGGATACGTAGGTCCGATAAACTCATCTTT. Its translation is CALGELLRLRWGIRRSDKLIF.

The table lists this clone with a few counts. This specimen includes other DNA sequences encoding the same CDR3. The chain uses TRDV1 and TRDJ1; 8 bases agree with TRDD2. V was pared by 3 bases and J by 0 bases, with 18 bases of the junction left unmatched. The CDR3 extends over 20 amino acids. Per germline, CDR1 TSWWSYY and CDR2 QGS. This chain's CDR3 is CALGDRSSYSGDLYTDKLIF. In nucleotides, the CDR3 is TGTGCTCTTGGGGACCGCTCTTCCTACTCTGGGGATTTGTACACCGATAAACTCATCTTT.

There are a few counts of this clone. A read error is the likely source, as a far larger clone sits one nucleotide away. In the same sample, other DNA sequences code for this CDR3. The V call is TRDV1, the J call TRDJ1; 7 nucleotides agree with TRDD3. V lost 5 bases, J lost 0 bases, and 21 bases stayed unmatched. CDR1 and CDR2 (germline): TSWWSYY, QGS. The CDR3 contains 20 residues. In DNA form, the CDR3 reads TGTGCTCTTGGGAAGGGCGTACGTGCGGGGATAGGGGGGTACACCGATAAACTCATCTTT. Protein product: CALGKGVRAGIGGYTDKLIF.

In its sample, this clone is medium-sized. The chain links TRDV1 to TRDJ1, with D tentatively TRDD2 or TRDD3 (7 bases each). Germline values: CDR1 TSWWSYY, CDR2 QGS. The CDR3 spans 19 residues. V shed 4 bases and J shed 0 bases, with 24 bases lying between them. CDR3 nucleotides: TGTGCTCTTGGGGTAGGTTCCTACTATGGGGGAAGGTACACCGATAAACTCATCTTT. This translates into CALGVGSYYGGRYTDKLIF.

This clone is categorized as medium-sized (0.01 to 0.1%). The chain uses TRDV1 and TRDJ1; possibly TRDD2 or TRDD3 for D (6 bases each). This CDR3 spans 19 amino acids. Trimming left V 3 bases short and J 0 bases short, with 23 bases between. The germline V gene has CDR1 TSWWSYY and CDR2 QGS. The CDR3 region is CALGDLAFRGNKYTDKLIF. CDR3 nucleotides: TGTGCTCTTGGGGACTTGGCCTTCCGGGGGAATAAGTACACCGATAAACTCATCTTT.

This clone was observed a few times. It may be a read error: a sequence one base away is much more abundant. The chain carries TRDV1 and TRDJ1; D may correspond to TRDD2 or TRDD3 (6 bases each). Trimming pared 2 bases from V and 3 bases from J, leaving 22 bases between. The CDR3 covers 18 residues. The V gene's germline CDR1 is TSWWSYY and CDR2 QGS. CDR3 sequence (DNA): TGTGCTCTTGGGGAAAGGACTTCCTCGATACGGGGTGCCGATAAACTCATCTTT. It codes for CALGERTSSIRGADKLIF.

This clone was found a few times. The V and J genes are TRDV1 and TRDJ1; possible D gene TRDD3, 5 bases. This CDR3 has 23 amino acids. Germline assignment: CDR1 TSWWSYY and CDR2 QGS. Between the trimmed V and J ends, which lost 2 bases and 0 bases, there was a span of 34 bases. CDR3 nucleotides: TGTGCTCTTGGGGAAGGGCCTTTCGGTATCGGGTTCGTAGGGAGGGGGTACACCGATAAACTCATCTTT. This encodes CALGEGPFGIGFVGRGYTDKLIF.

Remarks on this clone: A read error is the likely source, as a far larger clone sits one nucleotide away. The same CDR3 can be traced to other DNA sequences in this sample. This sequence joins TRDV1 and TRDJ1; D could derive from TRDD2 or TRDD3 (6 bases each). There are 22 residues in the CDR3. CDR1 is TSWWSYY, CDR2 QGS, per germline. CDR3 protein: CALGERGLLRRVGAPYTDKLIF. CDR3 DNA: TGTGCCCTTGGGGAAAGGGGTCTCCTACGTCGAGTGGGGGCCCCGTACACCGATAAACTCATCTTT.

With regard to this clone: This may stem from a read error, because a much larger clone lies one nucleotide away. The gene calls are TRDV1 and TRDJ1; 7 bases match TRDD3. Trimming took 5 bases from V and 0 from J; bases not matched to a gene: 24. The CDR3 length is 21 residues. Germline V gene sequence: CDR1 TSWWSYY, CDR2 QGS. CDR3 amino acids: CALGFFRPWGKTLIYTDKLIF. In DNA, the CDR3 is TGTGCTCTTGGGTTCTTCCGACCATGGGGGAAAACCCTTATTTACACCGATAAACTCATCTTT.

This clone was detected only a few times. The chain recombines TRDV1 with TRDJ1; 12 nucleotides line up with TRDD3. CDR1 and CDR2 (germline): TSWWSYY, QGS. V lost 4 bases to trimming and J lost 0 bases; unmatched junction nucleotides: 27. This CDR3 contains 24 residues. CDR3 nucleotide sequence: TGTGCTCTTGGGGTACGTCCGACCCGATACTGGGGGATACACCGCTCAGGTGACACCGATAAACTCATCTTT. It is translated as CALGVRPTRYWGIHRSGDTDKLIF.

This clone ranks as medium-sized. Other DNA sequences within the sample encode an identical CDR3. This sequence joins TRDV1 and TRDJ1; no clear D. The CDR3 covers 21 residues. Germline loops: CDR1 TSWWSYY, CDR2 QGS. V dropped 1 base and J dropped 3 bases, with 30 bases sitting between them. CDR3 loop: CALGEPRPGRKDSLRSDKLIF. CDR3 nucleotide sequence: TGTGCTCTTGGGGAACCAAGACCCGGCCGAAAGGATTCTCTAAGATCCGATAAACTCATCTTT.

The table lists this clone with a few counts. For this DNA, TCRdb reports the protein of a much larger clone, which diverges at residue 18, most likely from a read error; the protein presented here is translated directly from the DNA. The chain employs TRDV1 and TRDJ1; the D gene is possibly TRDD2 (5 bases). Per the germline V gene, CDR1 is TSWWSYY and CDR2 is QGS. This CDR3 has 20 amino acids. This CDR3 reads CALGGKDPRPGASYTDKPIF. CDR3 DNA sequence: TGTGCTCTTGGGGGGAAGGATCCTAGGCCCGGGGCTTCGTACACCGATAAACCCATCTTT.

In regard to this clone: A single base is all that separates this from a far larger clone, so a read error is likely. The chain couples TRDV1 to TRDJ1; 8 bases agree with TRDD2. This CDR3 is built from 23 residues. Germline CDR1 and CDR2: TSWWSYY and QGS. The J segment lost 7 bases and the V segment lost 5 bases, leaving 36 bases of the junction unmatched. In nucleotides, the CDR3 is TGTGCTCTTGGGAGCAGAAGGCCTTCCTATTCTGACGTGGTAGGGTGGGCACGGGGTAAACTCATCTTT. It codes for CALGSRRPSYSDVVGWARGKLIF.

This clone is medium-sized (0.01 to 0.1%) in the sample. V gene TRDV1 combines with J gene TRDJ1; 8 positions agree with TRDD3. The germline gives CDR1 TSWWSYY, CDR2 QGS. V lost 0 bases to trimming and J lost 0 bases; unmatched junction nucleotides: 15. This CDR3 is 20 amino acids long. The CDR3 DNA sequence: TGTGCTCTTGGGGAACTTCGGTTCCGTACTGGGGGTAGGGACACCGATAAACTCATCTTT. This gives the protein CALGELRFRTGGRDTDKLIF.